This record looks at one T cell receptor (beta chain) sequence and its context. The repertoire was sequenced with immunoSEQ multiplex PCR; TCRdb's copy has only in-frame clones and lacks some. The top ten clones hold about two fifths of a sample with around 130,000 clones, more than 70% of them seen once. These data originate in a study of control samples from healthy donors and cancer patients. The CDR3 is 15 residues long. The V gene lost 2 bases and the J gene lost 0 bases, with 11 bases spanning the gap. CDR1 and CDR2 from the germline V gene are GTSNPN and SVGIG (reference sequence). The sequencing input was blood. The chain employs TRBV30 and TRBJ1-3; no clear D gene. The sequence was obtained from a man aged 50 to 59 in good health. The CDR3 protein is CAWSPNVDSGNTIYF. The CDR3 DNA is TGTGCCTGGAGTCCAAACGTTGACTCTGGAAACACCATATATTTT. Using reference TRBV30 and TRBJ1-3 for the parts outside the CDR3, the full variable domain is SQTIHQWPATLVQPVGSPLSLECTVEGTSNPNLYWYRQAAGRGLQLLFYSVGIGQISSEVPQNLSASRPQDRQFILSSKKLLLSDSGFYLCAWSPNVDSGNTIYFGEGSWLTVV.